A selection of T cell receptor beta chains follows, all from one sample in a study of T-cell memory formation after mild COVID-19. TCRdb re-analysed the 5' RACE reads in MiXCR, keeping a single row per CDR3 protein. Here the sample spans 450,000 to 650,000 distinct CDR3 sequences, roughly 20% being singletons. Sequences were obtained from PBMCs or a T cell subset sorted from them (not recorded which). Receptors were obtained from an adult woman who had mild COVID-19 (a few samples of this study predate the infection). Cell type and time point are not known. The CDR3 runs from the conserved cysteine through the conserved F or W. Fields, in order: clone size, CDR3 length, J gene, V gene, D gene, CDR3 protein, CDR3 DNA. D genes are given only for firm matches. Size values are once, few and many counts, or a class for expanded clones, and some rows have none.

abundance: .
len: 14
j_gene: TRBJ1-1
v_gene: TRBV6-6
d_gene: TRBD1
CDR3aa: CASSYSTGVSEAFF
CDR3nt: TGTGCCAGCAGTTACTCGACAGGGGTATCTGAAGCTTTCTTT

abundance: .
len: 15
j_gene: TRBJ2-3
v_gene: TRBV29-1
d_gene: TRBD1
CDR3aa: CSVERQGSATDTQYF
CDR3nt: TGCAGCGTTGAAAGACAGGGGTCCGCCACAGATACGCAGTATTTT

abundance: many
len: 15
j_gene: TRBJ1-1
v_gene: TRBV13
d_gene: TRBD1
CDR3aa: CASSWTGGWDTEAFF
CDR3nt: TGTGCCAGCAGCTGGACAGGGGGTTGGGACACTGAAGCTTTCTTT

abundance: few
len: 14
j_gene: TRBJ2-5
v_gene: TRBV20-1
d_gene: .
CDR3aa: CSAATDRVQETQYF
CDR3nt: TGCAGTGCTGCCACGGACCGCGTACAAGAGACCCAGTACTTC

abundance: many
len: 13
j_gene: TRBJ2-7
v_gene: TRBV7-9
d_gene: .
CDR3aa: CASSLAGVGEQYF
CDR3nt: TGTGCCAGCAGCTTAGCGGGAGTCGGCGAGCAGTACTTC

abundance: .
len: 13
j_gene: TRBJ1-2
v_gene: TRBV7-3
d_gene: .
CDR3aa: CASSFVGREGYTF
CDR3nt: TGTGCCAGCAGCTTCGTGGGTCGGGAAGGCTACACCTTC

abundance: few
len: 14
j_gene: TRBJ2-3
v_gene: TRBV2
d_gene: .
CDR3aa: CASRPGEGTDTQYF
CDR3nt: TGTGCCAGCAGACCGGGGGAGGGCACAGATACGCAGTATTTT

abundance: few
len: 14
j_gene: TRBJ2-1
v_gene: TRBV6-1
d_gene: .
CDR3aa: CASIWSPTYNEQFF
CDR3nt: TGTGCCAGCATTTGGTCGCCGACGTACAATGAGCAGTTCTTC

abundance: .
len: 14
j_gene: TRBJ1-5
v_gene: TRBV27
d_gene: .
CDR3aa: CASRPTGINQPQHF
CDR3nt: TGTGCCAGCAGGCCGACTGGGATAAATCAGCCCCAGCATTTT

abundance: few
len: 13
j_gene: TRBJ1-5
v_gene: TRBV7-9
d_gene: TRBD1
CDR3aa: CASSITGVQPQHF
CDR3nt: TGTGCCAGCAGCATTACAGGGGTCCAGCCCCAGCATTTT

abundance: few
len: 17
j_gene: TRBJ2-7
v_gene: TRBV4-1
d_gene: TRBD2
CDR3aa: CASSQDRGGGSSYEQYF
CDR3nt: TGCGCCAGCAGCCAAGATAGGGGCGGCGGGAGCTCCTACGAGCAGTACTTC

abundance: few
len: 14
j_gene: TRBJ2-5
v_gene: TRBV11-2
d_gene: .
CDR3aa: CASSYNRVRETQYF
CDR3nt: TGTGCCAGCAGCTACAACAGGGTGCGAGAGACCCAGTACTTC

abundance: .
len: 15
j_gene: TRBJ2-1
v_gene: TRBV4-2
d_gene: .
CDR3aa: CASSQGITVYNEQFF
CDR3nt: TGTGCCAGCAGCCAAGGAATAACAGTTTACAATGAGCAGTTCTTC

abundance: .
len: 14
j_gene: TRBJ2-7
v_gene: TRBV20-1
d_gene: TRBD1
CDR3aa: CSARRPDRGNEQYF
CDR3nt: TGCAGTGCTAGGAGGCCCGACAGGGGGAACGAGCAGTACTTC

abundance: .
len: 13
j_gene: TRBJ1-2
v_gene: TRBV29-1
d_gene: .
CDR3aa: CSVEVGLNYGYTF
CDR3nt: TGCAGCGTTGAAGTGGGGCTTAACTATGGCTACACCTTC

abundance: few
len: 16
j_gene: TRBJ2-7
v_gene: TRBV20-1
d_gene: TRBD2
CDR3aa: CSARGLAGDSSYEQYF
CDR3nt: TGCAGTGCCCGAGGACTAGCGGGGGATAGCTCCTACGAGCAGTACTTC

abundance: .
len: 13
j_gene: TRBJ2-7
v_gene: TRBV7-2
d_gene: .
CDR3aa: CARSTRGGYEQYF
CDR3nt: TGTGCCAGAAGCACTAGAGGGGGGTACGAGCAGTACTTC

abundance: .
len: 15
j_gene: TRBJ2-5
v_gene: TRBV19
d_gene: .
CDR3aa: CASSIARGSVETQYF
CDR3nt: TGTGCCAGTAGTATAGCTCGCGGGTCGGTAGAGACCCAGTACTTC

abundance: many
len: 16
j_gene: TRBJ2-1
v_gene: TRBV9
d_gene: TRBD2
CDR3aa: CASSVAGGSSYNEQFF
CDR3nt: TGTGCCAGCAGCGTAGCCGGCGGGAGCTCCTACAATGAGCAGTTCTTC

abundance: few
len: 14
j_gene: TRBJ1-1
v_gene: TRBV19
d_gene: .
CDR3aa: CASSIDRGVTEAFF
CDR3nt: TGTGCCAGTAGTATAGATCGGGGGGTCACTGAAGCTTTCTTT

abundance: many
len: 14
j_gene: TRBJ1-3
v_gene: TRBV10-3
d_gene: TRBD1
CDR3aa: CAISSTGGYNTIYF
CDR3nt: TGTGCCATCAGTAGTACAGGGGGCTACAACACCATATATTTT

abundance: few
len: 13
j_gene: TRBJ2-5
v_gene: TRBV6-5
d_gene: .
CDR3aa: CASSYNRKETQYF
CDR3nt: TGTGCCAGCAGTTACAACAGAAAAGAGACCCAGTACTTC

abundance: .
len: 16
j_gene: TRBJ2-2
v_gene: TRBV24-1
d_gene: TRBD1
CDR3aa: CATSDSDRGFTGELFF
CDR3nt: TGTGCCACCAGTGATTCCGACAGGGGCTTCACCGGGGAGCTGTTTTTT

abundance: .
len: 13
j_gene: TRBJ2-1
v_gene: TRBV14
d_gene: .
CDR3aa: CASSQGSFNEQFF
CDR3nt: TGTGCCAGCAGCCAAGGCAGCTTCAATGAGCAGTTCTTC

abundance: .
len: 13
j_gene: TRBJ2-1
v_gene: TRBV4-3
d_gene: TRBD2
CDR3aa: CASSGLAGDEQFF
CDR3nt: TGCGCCAGCAGTGGACTAGCGGGAGACGAGCAGTTCTTC